The clone carrying this T cell receptor beta chain was counted only a few times. Its antigen is unknown. Sequencing templates came from extracted RNA that was reverse transcribed into cDNA. Sequencing was performed with immunoSEQ multiplex PCR; in TCRdb, only in-frame clones are kept and a portion is missing. The sample has about 220,000 clones, under 60% seen once. CDR1 is LNHDA and CDR2 is SQIVND in the germline V gene (reference sequence). The CDR3 totals 14 residues. The V end was cut by 8 bases, the J end by 6 bases, with 19 bases between. These data are taken from a study of CD8+ T cells in alopecia areata. As for the study in general: Treated patients took oral tofacitinib at 5 to 10 mg twice daily.

Findings of the study overall: In scalp and blood, many expanded lesional clones persisted during tofacitinib.

Noted treatment: oral pan-JAK inhibitor, 5-10 mg twice daily. This specimen consisted of CD4+ T cells sorted from blood, obtained at week 4, from a patient treated with tofacitinib. The TCR sequence derives from a human donor with alopecia areata. This chain joins TRBV19 and TRBJ1-2, with D maybe TRBD1 (6 bases). The CDR3 loop reads CASSQQGEEDGYTF. CDR3 in DNA: TGTGCCAGTTCGCAACAGGGAGAGGAAGATGGCTACACCTTC.